The rows below give T cell receptor beta chains drawn from one sample of a study of cytomegalovirus exposure and HLA in healthy donors. Repertoires were generated with immunoSEQ multiplex PCR, while TCRdb's copy carries only in-frame clones and drops some. The sample has about 150,000 clones, 80% seen once. Sequenced sample: PBMCs. These receptors all come from a woman aged 40 to 50 in good health and CMV-seronegative. The CDR3 runs from the conserved cysteine through the conserved F or W. Fields, in order: J gene, D gene, V gene, clone size, CDR3 DNA, CDR3 protein. D genes are given only for firm matches. Expanded clones get a size class; other rows say once, few or many, or leave the size out.

j_gene: TRBJ2-7
d_gene: NA
v_gene: TRBV6-1
abundance: NA
CDR3nt: TGTGCCAGTGAACTGGGAGAGTCCTACGAGCAGTACTTC
CDR3aa: CASELGESYEQYF

j_gene: TRBJ2-2
d_gene: NA
v_gene: TRBV29-1
abundance: NA
CDR3nt: TGCAGCGGCGGAGGCGGCAGGGGGAACACCGGGGAGCTGTTTTTT
CDR3aa: CSGGGGRGNTGELFF

j_gene: TRBJ2-7
d_gene: TRBD2
v_gene: TRBV27
abundance: NA
CDR3nt: TGTGCCAGCAGTTTAGCGGGAGGACCTAGATACGAGCAGTACTTC
CDR3aa: CASSLAGGPRYEQYF

j_gene: TRBJ1-2
d_gene: TRBD1
v_gene: TRBV6-5
abundance: NA
CDR3nt: TGTGCCAGCAGTTACGATGGGGACAGGGGTCTTCATGGCTACACCTTC
CDR3aa: CASSYDGDRGLHGYTF

j_gene: TRBJ2-7
d_gene: NA
v_gene: TRBV4-3
abundance: NA
CDR3nt: TGCGCCAGCAGCCAAGAGATAGGGAGAGACGAGCAGTACTTC
CDR3aa: CASSQEIGRDEQYF

j_gene: TRBJ2-1
d_gene: NA
v_gene: TRBV20-1
abundance: few
CDR3nt: TGCAGTGCTAACGGGGATGAGCAGTTCTTC
CDR3aa: CSANGDEQFF

j_gene: TRBJ1-5
d_gene: NA
v_gene: TRBV28
abundance: NA
CDR3nt: TGTGCCACCTACGAAGACAGCCAGCCCCAGCATTTT
CDR3aa: CATYEDSQPQHF

j_gene: TRBJ2-3
d_gene: TRBD2
v_gene: TRBV5-1
abundance: NA
CDR3nt: TGCGCCAGCAGCTTGGTTGCGGGGGGGCTAGCCCGCACAGATACGCAGTATTTT
CDR3aa: CASSLVAGGLARTDTQYF

j_gene: TRBJ1-2
d_gene: NA
v_gene: TRBV10-3
abundance: few
CDR3nt: TGTGCCATCAGCTCCGACTGGGACTATGGCTACACCTTC
CDR3aa: CAISSDWDYGYTF

j_gene: TRBJ2-7
d_gene: NA
v_gene: TRBV15
abundance: NA
CDR3nt: TGTGCCACCAGCAGGTTCCTCCTTGACAGACCCTACGAGCAGTACTTC
CDR3aa: CATSRFLLDRPYEQYF

j_gene: TRBJ2-7
d_gene: NA
v_gene: TRBV2
abundance: NA
CDR3nt: TGTGCCAGCAGTGGCTCGGGAATCTCCTACGAGCAGTACTTC
CDR3aa: CASSGSGISYEQYF

j_gene: TRBJ2-3
d_gene: TRBD2
v_gene: TRBV7-2
abundance: NA
CDR3nt: TGTGCCAGCAGCCCCCGGACTAGCGGAGCTAGCACAGATACGCAGTATTTT
CDR3aa: CASSPRTSGASTDTQYF

j_gene: TRBJ1-1
d_gene: NA
v_gene: TRBV25-1
abundance: NA
CDR3nt: TGTGCCACCCGGGGGTCTGCTTCTGAAGCTTTCTTT
CDR3aa: CATRGSASEAFF

j_gene: TRBJ2-1
d_gene: NA
v_gene: TRBV6-6
abundance: NA
CDR3nt: TGTGCCAGCAGCCCCCGGGACTACAATGAGCAGTTCTTC
CDR3aa: CASSPRDYNEQFF

j_gene: TRBJ2-2
d_gene: NA
v_gene: TRBV6-5
abundance: few
CDR3nt: TGTGCCAGCAGTTACTCGAGAAGTACCGGGGAGCTGTTTTTT
CDR3aa: CASSYSRSTGELFF

j_gene: TRBJ1-2
d_gene: TRBD1
v_gene: TRBV6-6
abundance: NA
CDR3nt: TGTGCCAGCAGTTACGGACAGGGGGCCTCCGGCTACACCTTC
CDR3aa: CASSYGQGASGYTF

j_gene: TRBJ1-1
d_gene: NA
v_gene: TRBV10-3
abundance: NA
CDR3nt: TGTGCCATCAGTGAGCCGGACGGGAGCGGTCACCCTGAAGCTTTCTTT
CDR3aa: CAISEPDGSGHPEAFF

j_gene: TRBJ2-2
d_gene: NA
v_gene: TRBV2
abundance: NA
CDR3nt: TGTGCCAGCCGCGGGGACAGATCGAACACCGGGGAGCTGTTTTTT
CDR3aa: CASRGDRSNTGELFF

j_gene: TRBJ2-1
d_gene: TRBD1
v_gene: TRBV6-5
abundance: NA
CDR3nt: TGTGCCAGCAGTGGGGCCCGGACAGGACACAATGAGCAGTTCTTC
CDR3aa: CASSGARTGHNEQFF

j_gene: TRBJ2-2
d_gene: NA
v_gene: TRBV7-9
abundance: NA
CDR3nt: TGTGCCAGCAGCTCCTCAGGTTGGGCCGGGGAGCTGTTTTTT
CDR3aa: CASSSSGWAGELFF

j_gene: TRBJ2-3
d_gene: TRBD2
v_gene: TRBV30
abundance: NA
CDR3nt: TGTGCCTGGAGTAGAGGCGGGAGTGGCACAGATACGCAGTATTTT
CDR3aa: CAWSRGGSGTDTQYF

j_gene: TRBJ2-7
d_gene: NA
v_gene: TRBV6-5
abundance: NA
CDR3nt: TGTGCCAGCAGCGGGACGGGGGTCTACGAGCAGTACTTC
CDR3aa: CASSGTGVYEQYF

j_gene: TRBJ2-1
d_gene: TRBD2
v_gene: TRBV7-2
abundance: NA
CDR3nt: TGTGCCAGCAGCCTAAGCGGGACTAGACGCAGTGAGCAGTTCTTC
CDR3aa: CASSLSGTRRSEQFF

j_gene: TRBJ1-1
d_gene: NA
v_gene: TRBV7-2
abundance: few
CDR3nt: TGTGCCAGCAGCTTGAATGGCAGGGTAGGCGGGAACACTGAAGCTTTCTTT
CDR3aa: CASSLNGRVGGNTEAFF

j_gene: TRBJ2-3
d_gene: TRBD2
v_gene: TRBV11-2
abundance: NA
CDR3nt: TGTGCCAGCAGCCAAACCGGGACTAGCGGGGGGGATACGCAGTATTTT
CDR3aa: CASSQTGTSGGDTQYF

j_gene: TRBJ2-6
d_gene: TRBD1
v_gene: TRBV7-9
abundance: NA
CDR3nt: TGTGCCAGCAGCCGCGGGACAGGGGAGTATGGGGCCAACGGCCTGACTTTC
CDR3aa: CASSRGTGEYGANGLTF

j_gene: TRBJ2-6
d_gene: NA
v_gene: TRBV5-6
abundance: NA
CDR3nt: TGTGCCAGCAGCTGGGGACAAGGGTCTGGGGCCAACGTCCTGACTTTC
CDR3aa: CASSWGQGSGANVLTF

j_gene: TRBJ2-3
d_gene: NA
v_gene: TRBV7-9
abundance: NA
CDR3nt: TGTGCCAGCAGCTCCCGACAGAACACAGATACGCAGTATTTT
CDR3aa: CASSSRQNTDTQYF

j_gene: TRBJ2-3
d_gene: NA
v_gene: TRBV7-9
abundance: NA
CDR3nt: TGTGCCAGCAGCTTAGACAGGGTCACAGATACGCAGTATTTT
CDR3aa: CASSLDRVTDTQYF

j_gene: TRBJ2-7
d_gene: TRBD2
v_gene: TRBV7-3
abundance: NA
CDR3nt: TGTGCCAGCAGCTTAAACCCCCCTAGCGGATTCTACGAGCAGTACTTC
CDR3aa: CASSLNPPSGFYEQYF

j_gene: TRBJ2-6
d_gene: TRBD1
v_gene: TRBV19
abundance: NA
CDR3nt: TGTGCCAGTAGTAGAGTGACAGGGCAAAGGTCTGGGGCCAACGGCCTGACTTTC
CDR3aa: CASSRVTGQRSGANGLTF

j_gene: TRBJ1-2
d_gene: TRBD1
v_gene: TRBV6-5
abundance: NA
CDR3nt: TGTGCCAGCACCCGTCCCGGGACAGGGGGCCAAGGCTACACCTTC
CDR3aa: CASTRPGTGGQGYTF

j_gene: TRBJ2-7
d_gene: TRBD1
v_gene: TRBV6-6
abundance: few
CDR3nt: TGTGCCAGCAGTTGGCGACAGGGCACCTACGAGCAGTACTTC
CDR3aa: CASSWRQGTYEQYF

j_gene: TRBJ1-5
d_gene: TRBD1
v_gene: TRBV19
abundance: NA
CDR3nt: TGTGCCAGTACCCCGAAGGAGGACAGGTTAAGGGATAGCAATCAGCCCCAGCATTTT
CDR3aa: CASTPKEDRLRDSNQPQHF

j_gene: TRBJ1-1
d_gene: NA
v_gene: TRBV28
abundance: NA
CDR3nt: TGTGCCAGCATTAATAGACAAGAACTAGGGGCTTTCTTT
CDR3aa: CASINRQELGAFF

j_gene: TRBJ1-5
d_gene: NA
v_gene: TRBV6-1
abundance: NA
CDR3nt: TGTGCCAGCAGTGAAGGGTTGATTAGGAGGAATCAGCCCCAGCATTTT
CDR3aa: CASSEGLIRRNQPQHF

j_gene: TRBJ2-3
d_gene: TRBD2
v_gene: TRBV10-3
abundance: NA
CDR3nt: TGTGCCATCACCGAAACGGGGGGGGCCACAGATACGCAGTATTTT
CDR3aa: CAITETGGATDTQYF

j_gene: TRBJ2-7
d_gene: NA
v_gene: TRBV11-2
abundance: NA
CDR3nt: TGTGCCAGCAGCTTAGTCAGGGGCCGCTACGAGCAGTACTTC
CDR3aa: CASSLVRGRYEQYF

j_gene: TRBJ1-1
d_gene: TRBD1
v_gene: TRBV2
abundance: NA
CDR3nt: TGTGCCAGGGGGGACAGGGGGACTGAAGCTTTCTTT
CDR3aa: CARGDRGTEAFF

j_gene: TRBJ2-3
d_gene: TRBD1
v_gene: TRBV7-9
abundance: few
CDR3nt: TGTGCCAGCAGCTCGGGACAGGCCACAGATACGCAGTATTTT
CDR3aa: CASSSGQATDTQYF

j_gene: TRBJ2-1
d_gene: TRBD2
v_gene: TRBV7-3
abundance: NA
CDR3nt: TGTGCCAGCAGCCTAACCGGTCGACTAGCGGGATACAATGAGCAGTTCTTC
CDR3aa: CASSLTGRLAGYNEQFF

j_gene: TRBJ2-7
d_gene: NA
v_gene: TRBV18
abundance: NA
CDR3nt: TGTGCCAGCTCAAGAAGAGGGAGTATCTACGAGCAGTACTTC
CDR3aa: CASSRRGSIYEQYF

j_gene: TRBJ2-7
d_gene: TRBD1
v_gene: TRBV7-2
abundance: once
CDR3nt: TGTGCCAGCAGCTTAGAATCGTTGGGACAGGGAACTTACGAGCAGTACTTC
CDR3aa: CASSLESLGQGTYEQYF